Below are 29 T cell receptor beta chains sequenced from a single sample in a study of control samples from healthy donors and cancer patients (TCRdb year 2020). The library was prepared using the immunoSEQ multiplex PCR assay. Entries here come from immuneACCESS through TCRdb and include only in-frame sequences with V and J called. Some clones fail to appear in such tables; in the studies checked, an unresolved V gene covers under half of the shortfall, and the cause of the remainder is unknown. The sample data list around 100,000 clones, and 70% to 90% of these were observed just once. The top ten hold 13% to 15% of the sample. The source material was blood. Every receptor here comes from a man in his thirties or forties in good health.

The V gene is TRBV7-2, the J gene TRBJ2-1; 7 bases are shared with TRBD1. This CDR3 comprises 15 residues. CDR1 is SGHTA and CDR2 is FQGNSA in the germline V gene. J was trimmed by 6 bases and V by 5 bases; bases with no gene match: 10. CDR3 DNA: TGTGCCAGCAGCACCATGCCTGGGACAGCCAATGAGCAGTTCTTC. Encoded protein: CASSTMPGTANEQFF.

This clone was found once. The chain couples TRBV27 to TRBJ1-2; D uncertain. With 4 bases removed from V and 0 bases from J, the gap between germline ends came to 18 bases. The germline V gene encodes CDR1 MNHEY and CDR2 SMNVEV (reference sequence). The CDR3 consists of 17 residues. CDR3 DNA: TGTGCCAGCAGTTCGACACCCGCCGGGTTATCTAACTATGGCTACACCTTC. Translating it yields CASSSTPAGLSNYGYTF.

This clone has only one observation. V usage is TRBV10-1 and J usage is TRBJ2-1, with no clear D. The CDR3 spans 13 residues. The ends were cut back, 0 bases at V and 6 bases at J, with 6 bases in the middle. Germline V lookup: CDR1 WNHNN, CDR2 SYGVQD (reference sequence). The CDR3 loop is CASSESTPNEQFF. The CDR3 DNA follows: TGCGCCAGCAGTGAGTCGACTCCCAATGAGCAGTTCTTC.

The chain joins TRBV5-4 to TRBJ1-1; TRBD1 matches at 8 bases. Germline V gene lookup returns CDR1 SGHNT and CDR2 YYREEE (reference sequence). V trimming: 3 bases; J trimming: 8 bases; junction bases outside the gene matches: 6. This CDR3 contains 13 residues. In DNA form, the CDR3 reads TGTGCCAGCAGCTCACGGACAGGGCTGGAAGCTTTCTTT. Translation gives CASSSRTGLEAFF.

The chain carries TRBV3-1 (or the pseudogene TRBV3-2) and TRBJ2-2, with D uncertain. The V gene lost 2 bases and the J gene lost 5 bases, with 9 bases spanning the gap. The CDR3 loop spans 14 amino acids. CDR1 is LGHDT and CDR2 is YNNKEL in the germline V gene (reference sequence). The CDR3 DNA sequence: TGTGCCAGCAGCCAAACCTGGCCAACCGGGGAGCTGTTTTTT. The encoded protein is CASSQTWPTGELFF.

This chain uses TRBV15 with TRBJ2-5; D perhaps matches TRBD1 (6 bases). The CDR3 covers 13 residues. Between the trimmed V and J ends, which lost 8 bases and 3 bases, there was a span of 13 bases. CDR1 is LNHNV, CDR2 YYDKDF, per germline (reference sequence). DNA of the CDR3: TGTGCCACCCACGACAGGCCCAAAGAGACCCAGTACTTC. Its protein product is CATHDRPKETQYF.

The V and J genes are TRBV19 and TRBJ2-3; tentative D call: TRBD1 (6 bases). The CDR3 consists of 16 residues. Germline V CDR1 and CDR2: LNHDA, SQIVND (reference sequence). Between the trimmed V and J ends, which lost 1 base and 1 base, there was a span of 12 bases. The CDR3 region is CASSIAVDRRTDTQYF. CDR3 DNA: TGTGCCAGTAGTATAGCTGTCGACAGGCGCACAGATACGCAGTATTTT.

The CDR3 bases are TGTGCCAGCAGCTTGGGGTCAGGGGGAGGCGATGAGCAGTTCTTC. As protein: CASSLGSGGGDEQFF. The J gene is TRBJ2-1, the V gene TRBV5-5, with D maybe TRBD1 (7 bases). CDR1 is SGHKS, CDR2 YYEKEE, per germline (reference sequence). This CDR3 has 15 residues. Trimming removed 0 bases at V and 8 bases at J, with 15 bases between.

The rearrangement links TRBV12-3 or TRBV12-4 to TRBJ2-3, with unresolved D. V shed 5 bases and J shed 6 bases, with 9 bases lying between them. This CDR3 contains 12 residues. The CDR3 region is CASSPSGDTQYF. The CDR3, as DNA: TGTGCCAGCAGTCCCTCCGGGGATACGCAGTATTTT.

The rearrangement uses TRBV7-3 and TRBJ2-1; 7 nucleotides agree with TRBD1. This CDR3 contains 15 residues. V was clipped by 1 base and J by 9 bases; unmatched bases: 9. Germline assignment: CDR1 SGHTA and CDR2 FQGTGA. The CDR3: CASSLRPPGDSEQFF. The CDR3 DNA reads as TGTGCCAGCAGCTTAAGACCCCCAGGGGACAGTGAGCAGTTCTTC.

This clone was picked up a small number of times. V is TRBV10-2 and J is TRBJ2-7, with TRBD2 matching 7 bases. The CDR3 totals 14 residues. Germline V CDR1 and CDR2: WSHSY, SAAADI. The junction had 6 bases not matched to a gene; V was cut back by 4 bases and J by 3 bases. The CDR3 coding sequence is TGCGCCAGCAGTGTAGCGGGCTCCCTCTACGAGCAGTACTTC. Its translation: CASSVAGSLYEQYF.

The chain recombines TRBV14 with TRBJ2-1; possibly TRBD1 for D (5 bases). Germline CDR1 is SGHDN and CDR2 is FVKESK. V was shortened by 4 bases and J by 6 bases, with 16 bases between the two germline ends. The CDR3 loop spans 15 amino acids. CDR3 in amino acids: CASSPLGPGRNEQFF. The CDR3 nucleotides are TGTGCCAGCAGCCCATTAGGACCAGGGCGCAATGAGCAGTTCTTC.

The V call is TRBV4-2, the J call TRBJ1-4; a possible D gene is TRBD1 (5 bases). This CDR3 has 16 residues. Between the trimmed V and J ends, which lost 0 bases and 8 bases, there was a span of 16 bases. Germline V gene data show CDR1 as LGHNA and CDR2 as YNFKEQ. This chain's CDR3 is CASSQERMGGGEKLFF. CDR3 coding DNA: TGTGCCAGCAGCCAAGAACGAATGGGGGGAGGAGAAAAACTGTTTTTT.

This chain uses TRBV5-1 with TRBJ1-4, with D unresolved. Germline assignment: CDR1 SGHRS and CDR2 YFSETQ. This CDR3 has 16 residues. Trimming took 0 bases from V and 5 from J, leaving 14 bases between them. CDR3 sequence reads: CASSLGHGIQNEKLFF. CDR3 nucleotide sequence: TGCGCCAGCAGCTTGGGGCACGGGATACAAAATGAAAAACTGTTTTTT.

The rearrangement uses TRBV27 and TRBJ1-5; 10 nucleotides agree with TRBD1. J was trimmed by 5 bases and V by 5 bases; bases with no gene match: 12. Germline values: CDR1 MNHEY, CDR2 SMNVEV (reference sequence). The CDR3 spans 17 residues. CDR3 bases: TGTGCCAGCAGTCCTCTCAAGACAGGGGGCGTCTATCAGCCCCAGCATTTT. It yields the protein CASSPLKTGGVYQPQHF.

Only a few counts were recorded for this clone. The V and J genes are TRBV25-1 and TRBJ1-4; D gene ambiguous. Trimming left V 6 bases short and J 7 bases short, with 9 bases between. CDR1 and CDR2 (germline): MGHDK, SYGVNS. This CDR3 has 12 amino acids. The CDR3 reads CASRDSLEKLFF. The CDR3, as DNA: TGTGCCAGCAGGGATTCCCTTGAAAAACTGTTTTTT.

This clone appeared once. V is TRBV6-2 or TRBV6-3 and J is TRBJ2-7; 10 positions agree with TRBD2. The CDR3 consists of 15 residues. J lost 3 bases, V lost 4 bases, and 6 bases had no gene match. The V gene's germline CDR1 is MNHEY and CDR2 SVGEGT. The CDR3 DNA is TGTGCCAGCAGTTCAGGACTAGCGGAGAGCTACGAGCAGTACTTC. Translation: CASSSGLAESYEQYF.

This clone turned up a few times. The V and J genes are TRBV24-1 and TRBJ2-3, with no clear D. The CDR3 totals 12 residues. Germline lookup yields CDR1 KGHDR and CDR2 SFDVKD. V gave up 4 bases and J gave up 4 bases, with 5 bases separating them. This CDR3 reads CATSERSDTQYF. DNA for the CDR3: TGTGCCACCAGTGAACGTTCAGATACGCAGTATTTT.

This sequence joins TRBV9 and TRBJ2-5; 8 bases fit TRBD1. Looked up from germline, CDR1 is SGDLS and CDR2 is YYNGEE. The V gene end was trimmed by 3 bases and the J gene end by 2 bases; junction bases not matched to a gene: 3. The CDR3 runs 14 residues. For the CDR3, the DNA is TGTGCCAGCAGCGCCCGGGACAGGCAAGAGACCCAGTACTTC. Translated, it gives CASSARDRQETQYF.

This clone was seen a handful of times. V gene TRBV7-9 combines with J gene TRBJ2-3, with D possibly TRBD2 on 6 matching bases. Trimming took 7 bases from V and 4 from J, leaving 18 bases between them. The CDR3 loop spans 15 amino acids. In germline, CDR1 is SEHNR, CDR2 FQNEAQ (reference sequence). The CDR3, as DNA: TGTGCCAGCACGGAGCGGAAGGGAGGAGCAGATACGCAGTATTTT. Translated: CASTERKGGADTQYF.

The genes are TRBV7-3 and TRBJ1-1, with D possibly being TRBD1 (5 bases). CDR1 SGHTA and CDR2 FQGTGA come from the germline V gene. This CDR3 has 16 amino acids. V lost 6 bases and J lost 5, with 22 bases in between. The CDR3 is CASSNPREGVETEAFF. The CDR3 region has the DNA TGTGCCAGCAGTAATCCCAGGGAAGGGGTTGAAACTGAAGCTTTCTTT.

The rearrangement joins TRBV27 to TRBJ1-1; the D is unclear. CDR1 is MNHEY and CDR2 is SMNVEV in the germline V gene (reference sequence). Trimming took off 8 bases at V and 4 bases at J, with 8 bases between the two ends. This CDR3 contains 11 residues. Here the CDR3 DNA reads TGTGCCAGCGGGAAATTCACTGAAGCTTTCTTT. Its protein is CASGKFTEAFF.

This chain links TRBV5-4 with TRBJ2-3; D remains ambiguous. With 0 bases removed from V and 2 bases from J, the gap between germline ends came to 4 bases. Looked up from germline, CDR1 is SGHNT and CDR2 is YYREEE (reference sequence). CDR3 size: 13 residues. The CDR3 sequence: CASSLDPTDTQYF. CDR3 DNA: TGTGCCAGCAGCTTGGACCCCACAGATACGCAGTATTTT.

The chain links TRBV6-5 to TRBJ2-2, with D unclear. Trimming left V 6 bases short and J 0 bases short, with 5 bases between. From germline, CDR1 is MNHEY and CDR2 SVGAGI. This CDR3 comprises 13 residues. The CDR3 here is CASSVTNTGELFF. The CDR3 nucleotides are TGTGCCAGCAGCGTAACGAACACCGGGGAGCTGTTTTTT.

The CDR3 coding sequence is TGTGCCAGCAGTGCGGGACTAGTTGGGGAGACCCAGTACTTC. This codes for CASSAGLVGETQYF. V usage is TRBV2 and J usage is TRBJ2-5, with 8 bases identical to TRBD2. Germline V gene data show CDR1 as SNHLY and CDR2 as FYNNEI. The CDR3 runs 14 residues. V shed 4 bases, J shed 5 bases, and the junction held 6 bases outside the gene matches.

This chain connects TRBV28 to TRBJ1-6; TRBD1 agrees at 9 bases. V shed 6 bases, J shed 7 bases, and the junction held 10 bases outside the gene matches. Germline V gives CDR1 MDHEN, CDR2 SYDVKM. This CDR3 has 16 amino acids. The CDR3 DNA follows: TGTGCCAGCAGGAACCCACTGGACAGGGGAAATTCACCCCTCCACTTT. Encoded protein: CASRNPLDRGNSPLHF. The full variable domain, its missing parts supplied by reference TRBV28 and TRBJ1-6, is DVKVTQSSRYLVKRTGEKVFLECVQDMDHENMFWYRQDPGLGLRLIYFSYDVKMKEKGDIPEGYSVSREKKERFSLILESASTNQTSMYLCASRNPLDRGNSPLHFGNGTRLTVT.

This chain links TRBV13 with TRBJ2-4; 12 bases are a match to TRBD2. There are 16 residues in the CDR3. J lost 2 bases, V lost 5 bases, and 4 bases had no gene match. Germline values: CDR1 PRHDT, CDR2 FYEKMQ (reference sequence). In DNA form, the CDR3 reads TGTGCCAGCAGCCTCCGGACTAGCGGGACCAAAAACATTCAGTACTTC. Its protein product is CASSLRTSGTKNIQYF.

The gene calls are TRBV27 and TRBJ2-1, with D possibly matching TRBD1 (5 bases). The length of the CDR3 is 15 residues. The V end was cut by 6 bases, the J end by 0 bases, with 12 bases between. Germline-derived CDR1 and CDR2 are MNHEY and SMNVEV (reference sequence). The CDR3 nucleotides read TGTGCCAGCAGCCCACCGACAGCCTCCTACAATGAGCAGTTCTTC. Protein product: CASSPPTASYNEQFF.

This chain uses TRBV11-2 with TRBJ2-1; D is possibly TRBD2 (5 bases). V lost 5 bases to trimming and J lost 6 bases, with 11 bases between them. The CDR3 is 13 amino acids. CDR1 is SGHAT, CDR2 FQNNGV, per germline. CDR3: CASSLRLTNEQFF. DNA of the CDR3: TGTGCCAGCAGCCTGAGACTAACCAATGAGCAGTTCTTC. The whole variable domain, filled in from reference TRBV11-2 and TRBJ2-1, reads EAGVAQSPRYKIIEKRQSVAFWCNPISGHATLYWYQQILGQGPKLLIQFQNNGVVDDSQLPKDRFSAERLKGVDSTLKIQPAKLEDSAVYLCASSLRLTNEQFFGPGTRLTVL.